This TCR beta chain emerged from a study of CD4 and CD8 cells across lung adenocarcinoma regions. TCRdb reanalysed the PCR reads using MiXCR and keeps one entry per CDR3 protein. Counted here are about 5,000 distinct CDR3 sequences, approximately 43% occurring once; the ten biggest clones make up 14%. Germline V gives CDR1 MNHNS, CDR2 SASEGT. The CDR3 has 15 residues. Trimming removed 6 bases from V and 2 bases from J, with 15 bases in between. The patients had localized lung adenocarcinoma, a non-small cell subtype. This clonotype is deemed large. The clonotype was recovered from a female donor with lung adenocarcinoma. The CD4 and CD8 labels of this study may be unreliable. The gene calls are TRBV6-1 and TRBJ2-3, with TRBD2 as a possible D gene (6 bases). Sequences were obtained from CD4+ T cells from the margin of a lung tumor. This chain's CDR3 is CASRDSSAHTDTQYF. The CDR3 DNA reads TGTGCCAGCAGGGATTCTAGCGCCCACACAGATACGCAGTATTTT.